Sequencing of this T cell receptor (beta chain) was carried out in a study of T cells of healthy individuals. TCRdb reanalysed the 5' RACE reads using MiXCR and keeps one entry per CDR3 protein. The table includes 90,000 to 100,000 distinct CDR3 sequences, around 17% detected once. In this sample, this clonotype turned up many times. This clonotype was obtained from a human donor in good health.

CDR3 region: CSASALAGGSPYEQYF. CDR3 DNA: TGCAGTGCTAGCGCACTAGCGGGAGGGTCCCCCTACGAGCAGTACTTC. The V call is TRBV20-1, the J call TRBJ2-7, with TRBD2 matching over 13 bases. Germline V gene sequence: CDR1 DFQATT, CDR2 SNEGSKA (reference sequence). Trimming removed 3 bases from V and 2 bases from J; junction bases left unmatched: 7. This CDR3 is 16 amino acids long.